This T cell receptor (beta chain) comes out of a study of blood T cell repertoires in COVID-19 (dated by TCRdb to the early 2020s). About the full investigation: Collaborator samples came from the United States, Italy and Spain and covered acute and convalescent phases of COVID-19. The prospective study material was composed of cDNA or gDNA derived from T cells, B-cell-depleted T cells, or PBMCs. The dataset comprised deeply sampled blood TCRbeta repertoires from subjects exposed to, actively infected with, or recovered from COVID-19. A freely available public database, intended as a resource for researchers studying the immune response to SARS-CoV-2, is where the repertoires were released. The samples were drawn from the first 160 participants of the ongoing ImmuneRACE study and from some 1,300 subjects provided by 6 global collaborators. The sample metadata nearly always contained a de-identified subject ID, COVID-19 status, age in years and sex. Where available, HLA class I and class II types were taken from metadata supplied by the sample provider and were not determined by assay-based typing. On the study overall, not on this receptor specifically: The quantity of clinical and demographic metadata differed by source and by participant and was supplied without curation.

The CDR3 starts with the cysteine, ends with the phenylalanine, and has 13 residues. CDR3 DNA is the only sequence kept; it has 39 bases, read in frame from the first base. At the junction V is shortened by 10 bases and J by 3 bases; bases outside the gene matches: 6. From the germline V gene, CDR1 is MDHEN and CDR2 is SYDVKM. In regard to this clone: The antigen this receptor binds is unknown. One base away there is no much larger clone; base qualities are not given.

TCRbeta CDR3 regions were amplified from genomic DNA using the immunoSEQ Assay, a bias-controlled multiplex PCR. The paper's processing steps were these. Within the assay, amplification of reference gene primers was used to estimate how many nucleated cells each sample contained. Sequence reads were collapsed and filtered to measure the absolute abundance of every unique TCRbeta CDR3 rearrangement. Productive Simpson clonality was computed per sample as the square root of Simpson's diversity index over productive rearrangements. TCRdb provides this immuneACCESS table in a form limited to in-frame rearrangements. Some clones are lacking; in checked studies, under half of them reflect an unresolved V gene, and why the rest are absent is not known. V and J calls and clone size come straight from that table; D and trimming were deduced from the DNA. Here the sample has roughly 81,000 clones; around 81% occur a single time. The biggest ten clones account for more than 2% of the sample.

The collaborating institutions used their own protocols to collect whole blood in K2EDTA tubes. For TCRbeta analysis, collaborators shipped samples as frozen whole blood, isolated PBMCs, or DNA extracted from either of those sample types. The rearranged chain carries TRBV28 and TRBJ2-7; a stretch of 10 junction bases matches TRBD1. Sequenced material: peripheral blood. The receptor's source is a woman in her 70s with acute or convalescent COVID-19. The encoded CDR3 is CATWRDRGYEQYF. The bases read TGTGCCACCTGGAGGGACAGGGGCTACGAGCAGTACTTC.